Listed below are T cell receptor beta chains from one sample, sequenced in a study of OX40 agonist ivuxolimab in advanced cancers. The method was immunoSEQ multiplex PCR; TCRdb's version includes in-frame clones alone and lacks a portion of them. The data contain roughly 20,000 clones, 74% of them singletons. This material consisted of CD4+ or CD8+ T cells sorted from blood, taken in a trial of the OX40 agonist ivuxolimab. Receptors were obtained from an adult with an advanced solid tumor such as melanoma, head and neck, liver or kidney cancer. CDR3s include the opening cysteine and the closing phenylalanine or tryptophan. The order of the fields is V gene, clone size, D gene, J gene, CDR3 DNA, CDR3 protein. A D gene is named only where the DNA matches it firmly. Part of the rows lack a size; the others show once, few, many or a class for expanded clones.

TRBV7-9	.	.	TRBJ2-7	TGTGCCAGCAGCTTCGGGACTCCCTACGACGAGCAGTACTTC	CASSFGTPYDEQYF
TRBV7-2	.	TRBD2	TRBJ2-1	TGTGCCAGCAGCCAAGCTATAGCGGGGCGCTCCTACAATGAGCAGTTCTTC	CASSQAIAGRSYNEQFF
TRBV30	.	.	TRBJ2-1	TGTGCCTGGAGTGTAATAGGCAATGAGCAGTTCTTC	CAWSVIGNEQFF
TRBV27	.	.	TRBJ2-3	TGTGCCAGCGGCCCGGAGGGGGCGGGAGGAGTTTCAGATACGCAGTATTTT	CASGPEGAGGVSDTQYF
TRBV4-3	.	.	TRBJ2-1	TGCGCCAGCAGCCAGGAGTATGACTACTACAATGAGCAGTTCTTC	CASSQEYDYYNEQFF
TRBV27	.	.	TRBJ2-5	TGTGCCAGCAGTCCAATCGGATGGGGTATGGGGGAGACCCAGTACTTC	CASSPIGWGMGETQYF
TRBV19	.	.	TRBJ2-7	TGTGCCAGTAGTATACAGGGCCGGAACTACGAGCAGTACTTC	CASSIQGRNYEQYF
TRBV28	.	.	TRBJ1-4	TGTGCCAGCAGCCTGACTGTCAGTGGTGAAAAACTGTTTTTT	CASSLTVSGEKLFF
TRBV6-1	.	.	TRBJ2-6	TGTGCCAGCAGTGAGGGGGGAAGTGGGGCCAACGTCCTGACTTTC	CASSEGGSGANVLTF
TRBV7-9	.	.	TRBJ1-1	TGTGCCAGCAGCCCACGTAGCGGTAGGTGGGCTGAAGCTTTCTTT	CASSPRSGRWAEAFF
TRBV19	.	.	TRBJ1-2	TGTGCCAGTAGTATTATGGGCAGCCGCTATGGCTACACCTTC	CASSIMGSRYGYTF
TRBV11-2	.	.	TRBJ2-7	TGTGCCAGCAGTCGCTCACTAGGCTCCTACGAGCAGTACTTC	CASSRSLGSYEQYF
TRBV2	few	.	TRBJ1-1	TGTGCCAGCAGTGAACGGGGGAACACTGAAGCTTTCTTT	CASSERGNTEAFF
TRBV5-6	.	.	TRBJ2-1	TGTGCCAGCAGCTTGAGAAGAGCGGTTGAGCAGTTCTTC	CASSLRRAVEQFF
TRBV11-2	.	TRBD1	TRBJ2-7	TGTGCCAGCAGCCTAGGACAGGGGGCCTACGAGCAGTACTTC	CASSLGQGAYEQYF
TRBV5-1	.	TRBD1	TRBJ1-1	TGCGCCAGCAGCCCGGGACAGGGCTGGTCAGACACTGAAGCTTTCTTT	CASSPGQGWSDTEAFF
TRBV5-1	.	.	TRBJ1-1	TGCGCCAGCAGCTTGGGCGGGGGAGCTGAAGCTTTCTTT	CASSLGGGAEAFF
TRBV7-8	.	.	TRBJ2-3	TGTGCCAGCAGCGTAGAAGAGGGAAATACTATTAACACAGATACGCAGTATTTT	CASSVEEGNTINTDTQYF
TRBV5-3	.	.	TRBJ1-2	TGTGCCAGCAGCTTGCAGGGAAGCTACACCTTC	CASSLQGSYTF
TRBV7-9	.	.	TRBJ2-2	TGTGCCAGCAGCTCAGGGGTGGCCGGGGAGCTGTTTTTT	CASSSGVAGELFF
TRBV5-4	.	.	TRBJ2-1	TGTGCCAGCAGCGCGTCGACAGATACCTACAATGAGCAGTTCTTC	CASSASTDTYNEQFF
TRBV18	.	.	TRBJ2-1	TGTGCCAGCTCACTCGTCCGGGGTGTGGATGAGCAGTTCTTC	CASSLVRGVDEQFF
TRBV5-4	.	.	TRBJ2-2	TGTGCCAGCAGCTTATCTCATGGGGGGCTCGGCGGGGAGCTGTTTTTT	CASSLSHGGLGGELFF
TRBV9	.	TRBD1	TRBJ1-1	TGTGCCAGCAGCGGGGACAGAGACACTGAAGCTTTCTTT	CASSGDRDTEAFF
TRBV10-2	.	.	TRBJ1-5	TGCGCCAGCAGCAGAACGGCTTGGGGCAATCAGCCCCAGCATTTT	CASSRTAWGNQPQHF
TRBV9	.	.	TRBJ2-3	TGTGCCAGCAGCCCAGGGAGCAGGGTTGACACAGATACGCAGTATTTT	CASSPGSRVDTDTQYF
TRBV29-1	.	TRBD2	TRBJ2-4	TGCAGCGTTGAAGAGATTAGGTTAGCGGGAGGACGGCGAAACATTCAGTACTTC	CSVEEIRLAGGRRNIQYF
TRBV5-5	.	.	TRBJ1-1	TGTGCCAGCAGCGTAAGTTACCTGAGATTAATGAACACTGAAGCTTTCTTT	CASSVSYLRLMNTEAFF
TRBV13	.	.	TRBJ2-7	TGTGCCAGCAGCTTAGGCCGCTCCGGGACCGAGCAGTACTTC	CASSLGRSGTEQYF
TRBV7-2	.	.	TRBJ2-7	TGTGCCAGCAGCTCCTCTAACGGCTACGAGCAGTACTTC	CASSSSNGYEQYF
TRBV6-5	.	.	TRBJ1-1	TGTGCCAGCAACCCCTCTGATCTAGCTGAAGCTTTCTTT	CASNPSDLAEAFF
TRBV4-2	.	.	TRBJ2-1	TGTGCCAGCAGCCAAGATCGTACAGATTACAATGAGCAGTTCTTC	CASSQDRTDYNEQFF
TRBV6-4	.	TRBD1	TRBJ2-3	TGTGCCAGCAGCGAGACAGGGGAGGTAGATACGCAGTATTTT	CASSETGEVDTQYF
TRBV4-1	few	.	TRBJ2-7	TGCGCCAGCAGCCTTTTTGACGGCTACGAGCAGTACTTC	CASSLFDGYEQYF
TRBV6-5	once	TRBD1	TRBJ1-1	TGTGCCAGCAGTTACTGGACAGGGAAAGGGAACACTGAAGCTTTCTTT	CASSYWTGKGNTEAFF
TRBV7-9	.	TRBD1	TRBJ2-7	TGTGCCAGCAGGGGACAGGGTCTCTCCGAGCAGTACTTC	CASRGQGLSEQYF
TRBV4-1	.	.	TRBJ2-7	TGCGCCAGCAGCCAAGATTTAGGTCGGAACGAGCAGTACTTC	CASSQDLGRNEQYF